A single sample gave rise to the 28 T cell receptor beta chains below, sequenced in a study of CD8+CD57+ T cells in acquired aplastic anemia. Sequencing involved patients with CD8+CD57+ cell expansion previously shown by flow cytometry. The use of genomic DNA as template underpinned the TCR beta VDJ and CDR3 profiling. TCRdb reprocessed the reads via MiXCR and lists one record per CDR3 protein. There are over 150,000 distinct CDR3 sequences in the sample; over 50% occur only once, and approximately 12% lies in the top ten. What was sequenced was sorted CD4+, CD8+, or CD8+CD57+ T cells (not recorded which) from PBMCs. The source is a human donor with aplastic anemia.

This clonotype was seen more than once but under ten times. The chain employs TRBV2 and TRBJ1-5; maybe TRBD1 (6 bases). CDR1 SNHLY and CDR2 FYNNEI come from the germline V gene. The CDR3 extends over 17 amino acids. Trimming stripped 8 bases from V and 5 bases from J, with 25 bases between. CDR3 residues: CASLPLPAGADDQPQHF. The CDR3 bases are TGTGCCAGCTTACCCCTCCCAGCAGGGGCTGACGATCAGCCCCAGCATTTT.

This clonotype was observed a handful of times. The chain employs TRBV12-3 or TRBV12-4 and TRBJ1-2; D gene ambiguous. The CDR3 consists of 13 residues. Trimming removed 1 base from V and 1 base from J, with 4 bases in between. In nucleotides, the CDR3 is TGTGCCAGCAGTTTAGGGAGTAACTATGGCTACACCTTC. Its protein is CASSLGSNYGYTF.

Many counts were recorded for this clonotype. The J gene is TRBJ2-3, the V gene TRBV14; D possibly uses TRBD1 or TRBD2 (5 bases each). This CDR3 region has 15 residues. CDR1 and CDR2 from the germline V gene are SGHDN and FVKESK. V lost 2 bases, J lost 2 bases, and 11 bases lay in between. CDR3 amino acids: CASSQFPGPTDTQYF. The DNA for the CDR3 is TGTGCCAGCAGCCAATTTCCGGGGCCCACAGATACGCAGTATTTT.

This clonotype was detected ten times or more. The chain carries TRBV7-9 and TRBJ2-3, with a tentative D call TRBD1 (5 bases). Germline CDR1 and CDR2: SEHNR and FQNEAQ (reference sequence). V was clipped by 7 bases and J by 6 bases, with 8 bases between them. This CDR3 is 11 amino acids long. The CDR3 region has the DNA TGTGCCAGCAACAAGGGGGATACGCAGTATTTT. Translation: CASNKGDTQYF.

This chain uses TRBV25-1 with TRBJ1-5; 9 bases are a match to TRBD1. The CDR3 totals 14 residues. In germline, CDR1 is MGHDK, CDR2 SYGVNS. With 6 bases clipped from V and 8 bases from J, the junction kept 8 bases outside the gene matches. The CDR3 sequence is CASRGTGSFEPQHF. The CDR3 DNA reads TGTGCCAGCAGGGGGACAGGGAGTTTCGAGCCCCAGCATTTT.

This sequence joins TRBV10-2 and TRBJ2-7; D ambiguous. V lost 6 bases and J 0 bases, leaving 12 bases between the germline ends. Germline values: CDR1 WSHSY, CDR2 SAAADI. The CDR3 consists of 14 residues. CDR3 DNA: TGCGCCAGCAGGCTAGAACTCCTCTCCTACGAGCAGTACTTC. Residues: CASRLELLSYEQYF.

This chain uses TRBV7-3 with TRBJ1-2; TRBD1 matches 7 bases. J was trimmed by 4 bases and V by 4 bases; bases with no gene match: 6. CDR3 length: 14 residues. Germline V gives CDR1 SGHTA, CDR2 FQGTGA. The chain's CDR3 is CASSYPGQTYGYTF. The CDR3, as DNA: TGTGCCAGCAGCTACCCGGGACAGACCTATGGCTACACCTTC.

This chain uses TRBV13 with TRBJ2-3; D is ambiguous. The CDR3 is made up of 11 amino acids. Trimming removed 5 bases from V and 7 bases from J, with 7 bases in between. Germline V CDR1 and CDR2: PRHDT, FYEKMQ (reference sequence). The CDR3 DNA follows: TGTGCCAGCAGCCGAGATTATACGCAGTATTTT. Its translation is CASSRDYTQYF. The whole variable domain, remainder taken from reference TRBV13 and TRBJ2-3, is AAGVIQSPRHLIKEKRETATLKCYPIPRHDTVYWYQQGPGQDPQFLISFYEKMQSDKGSIPDRFSAQQFSDYHSELNMSSLELGDSALYFCASSRDYTQYFGPGTRLTVL.

Regarding this clonotype: A much larger clone sits a single nucleotide away, making a read error possible. This sequence joins TRBV25-1 and TRBJ2-7; D gene unclear. Trimming took off 6 bases at V and 4 bases at J, with 16 bases between the two ends. There are 14 residues in the CDR3. Per germline, CDR1 MGHDK and CDR2 SYGVNS. CDR3 in DNA: TGTGCCAGCAGCCCTGGGTTGGTCTTATACGAGCAGTACTTC. It specifies CASSPGLVLYEQYF.

The rearrangement links TRBV2 to TRBJ1-6; tentatively, D is TRBD1 (5 bases). Germline values: CDR1 SNHLY, CDR2 FYNNEI. The ends were cut back, 9 bases at V and 11 bases at J, with 20 bases in the middle. This CDR3 contains 14 residues. This CDR3 reads CASKTDVGQAPLHF. CDR3 bases: TGTGCCAGTAAAACGGACGTGGGGCAAGCACCCCTCCACTTT.

The rearrangement links TRBV15 to TRBJ1-1; D perhaps matches TRBD1 (5 bases). Trimming removed 3 bases at V and 3 bases at J, with 11 bases between. Germline V gene data show CDR1 as LNHNV and CDR2 as YYDKDF (reference sequence). This CDR3 spans 14 amino acids. The CDR3 nucleotides read TGTGCCACCAGCAGGAAAGGGGCTTACACTGAAGCTTTCTTT. Its translation is CATSRKGAYTEAFF.

A note on this clonotype: A much larger clone sits a single nucleotide away, making a read error possible. No conserved phenylalanine or tryptophan is present at the end of the CDR3, so a read error is the likely explanation. The chain links TRBV19 to TRBJ2-7; maybe TRBD2 (6 bases). Germline CDR1 is LNHDA and CDR2 is SQIVND (reference sequence). CDR3 length: 12 residues. The ends were cut back, 9 bases at V and 8 bases at J, with 17 bases in the middle. The CDR3 sequence: CASKSRGNQQYS. The CDR3 DNA follows: TGTGCCAGCAAATCCCGGGGGAACCAGCAGTACTCC.

This clonotype has a handful of counts. The rearrangement uses TRBV24-1 and TRBJ2-1, with 10 bases that match TRBD1. The V gene's germline CDR1 is KGHDR and CDR2 SFDVKD. V trimming: 5 bases; J trimming: 6 bases; junction bases outside the gene matches: 6. The CDR3 loop spans 15 amino acids. The DNA of the CDR3 is TGTGCCACCAGTGTGGACAGGGGGACCCGCAATGAGCAGTTCTTC. Residues: CATSVDRGTRNEQFF.

This clonotype occurred many times. The chain recombines TRBV9 with TRBJ2-7; 7 bases are shared with TRBD1. Trimming at V came to 3 bases and at J to 3 bases, leaving 3 bases not matched to a gene. Germline V gene lookup returns CDR1 SGDLS and CDR2 YYNGEE. CDR3 length equals 13 residues. The CDR3 protein is CASSAGTDYEQYF. CDR3 coding DNA: TGTGCCAGCAGCGCCGGGACAGACTACGAGCAGTACTTC.

V and J are TRBV19 and TRBJ1-6; D uncertain. Per the germline V gene, CDR1 is LNHDA and CDR2 is SQIVND (reference sequence). The length of the CDR3 is 13 residues. Deletions cut 7 bases from V and 7 bases from J, with 11 bases between. CDR3 DNA: TGTGCCAGTAAAGGGCCGATAAATTCACCCCTCCACTTT. Protein product: CASKGPINSPLHF. Based on the CDR3 plus reference TRBV19 and TRBJ1-6, the full variable domain is DGGITQSPKYLFRKEGQNVTLSCEQNLNHDAMYWYRQDPGQGLRLIYYSQIVNDFQKGDIAEGYSVSREKKESFPLTVTSAQKNPTAFYLCASKGPINSPLHFGNGTRLTVT.

The V gene is TRBV7-9, the J gene TRBJ2-2; D is unresolved. V shed 9 bases and J shed 6 bases, with 11 bases lying between them. Germline CDR1 reads SEHNR; CDR2 reads FQNEAQ (reference sequence). CDR3 length: 12 amino acids. DNA for the CDR3: TGTGCCAGTTACTATGGGGCCGGGGAGCTGTTTTTT. It translates to CASYYGAGELFF.

The V gene is TRBV12-3 or TRBV12-4, the J gene TRBJ2-1; D is possibly TRBD2 (7 bases). The CDR3 is 12 residues long. V lost 8 bases, J lost 8 bases, and 13 bases lay in between. The DNA of the CDR3 is TGTGCCAGCCCAACGGGGGGCCATGAGCAGTTCTTC. Its translation: CASPTGGHEQFF.

The chain joins TRBV27 to TRBJ1-2; D is possibly TRBD1 (5 bases). Trimming removed 3 bases from V and 6 bases from J, with 11 bases in between. Germline V CDR1 and CDR2: MNHEY, SMNVEV (reference sequence). The CDR3 totals 13 residues. DNA of the CDR3: TGTGCCAGCAGTTTCACAGGATCTGATGGCTACACCTTC. Protein sequence: CASSFTGSDGYTF.

This clonotype was seen at least ten times. The chain links TRBV3-1 to TRBJ1-2; D is perhaps TRBD1 (6 bases). This CDR3 has 13 residues. Trimming took off 2 bases at V and 6 bases at J, with 10 bases between the two ends. Germline values: CDR1 LGHDT, CDR2 YNNKEL (reference sequence). The CDR3 DNA follows: TGTGCCAGCAGCCAATACAGGGTAGATGGCTACACCTTC. It is translated as CASSQYRVDGYTF.

With regard to this clonotype: Just one base apart from a much larger clone, this may be a read error. This sequence joins TRBV3-1 and TRBJ2-5, with 8 bases matching TRBD2. Germline V gene data show CDR1 as LGHDT and CDR2 as YNNKEL (reference sequence). The CDR3 loop spans 15 amino acids. V was clipped by 6 bases and J by 4 bases; unmatched bases: 10. The CDR3 sequence is CASRERGRGAETQYF. In nucleotides, the CDR3 is TGTGCCAGCAGGGAGAGAGGGCGGGGGGCAGAGACCCAGTACTTC.

The rearrangement links TRBV7-9 to TRBJ2-7; no firm D call. Germline CDR1 and CDR2: SEHNR and FQNEAQ (reference sequence). This CDR3 region has 12 residues. The germline V and J ends were trimmed by 3 bases and 4 bases, with 7 bases remaining between them. CDR3 bases: TGTGCCAGCAGCTTCTGGGGATACGAGCAGTACTTC. Translating it yields CASSFWGYEQYF.

This clonotype was counted a single time. The chain uses TRBV5-8 and TRBJ2-1; 8 bases match TRBD2. With 3 bases clipped from V and 4 bases from J, the junction kept 3 bases outside the gene matches. Germline V lookup: CDR1 SGHTS, CDR2 YDEGEE. This CDR3 has 14 amino acids. DNA of the CDR3: TGTGCCAGCAGCTGGAGCGGGGGTTACAATGAGCAGTTCTTC. This gives the protein CASSWSGGYNEQFF.

CDR3 protein: CASSPGAKEKLFF. The CDR3 DNA reads as TGTGCCAGCAGTCCAGGGGCAAAGGAAAAACTGTTTTTT. This chain joins TRBV9 and TRBJ1-4, with D possibly matching TRBD1 (6 bases). Germline V gene data show CDR1 as SGDLS and CDR2 as YYNGEE. Trimming stripped 5 bases from V and 8 bases from J, with 13 bases between. CDR3 size: 13 residues.

Comments on this clonotype: One end of the junction fails to match germline, which may point to a read error. The chain links TRBV10-3 to TRBJ2-7; possible D gene TRBD2, 6 bases. Germline CDR1 ENHRY, CDR2 SYGVKD. The CDR3 sequence is 14 residues long. The CDR3 DNA follows: TGTGCCATCAGTGAGCGGAGGCAGGACTACGGGCAGTACTTC. The encoded protein is CAISERRQDYGQYF.

This clonotype was found many times. The chain uses TRBV4-1 and TRBJ2-1, with 9 nucleotides matching TRBD2. With 0 bases clipped from V and 4 bases from J, the junction kept 4 bases outside the gene matches. The germline V gene encodes CDR1 MGHRA and CDR2 YSYEKL. The CDR3 length is 16 residues. CDR3: CASSQERTSEYNEQFF. For the CDR3, the DNA is TGCGCCAGCAGCCAAGAACGGACTAGCGAGTACAATGAGCAGTTCTTC.

The gene calls are TRBV19 and TRBJ2-2; TRBD1 aligns across 7 bases. The J segment lost 0 bases and the V segment lost 7 bases, leaving 5 bases of the junction unmatched. Germline CDR1 and CDR2: LNHDA and SQIVND (reference sequence). The CDR3 contains 15 residues. The CDR3 region has the DNA TGTGCCAGTATTGGGACAGTCGCGAACACCGGGGAGCTGTTTTTT. Translating gives CASIGTVANTGELFF. The entire variable domain, with the rest obtained from reference TRBV19 and TRBJ2-2, is as follows: DGGITQSPKYLFRKEGQNVTLSCEQNLNHDAMYWYRQDPGQGLRLIYYSQIVNDFQKGDIAEGYSVSREKKESFPLTVTSAQKNPTAFYLCASIGTVANTGELFFGEGSRLTVL.

In its sample, this clonotype was seen many times. The CDR3 reads CASRGEETQYF. As DNA, the CDR3 is TGTGCCAGCCGGGGGGAGGAGACCCAGTACTTC. This rearrangement joins TRBV6-1 to TRBJ2-5, with 7 bases fitting TRBD2. From germline, CDR1 is MNHNS and CDR2 SASEGT. The trim removed 8 bases at V and 5 bases at J, leaving 2 bases unmatched. This CDR3 is 11 amino acids long.

This chain connects TRBV7-8 to TRBJ1-4; D is possibly TRBD1 (5 bases). The CDR3 is 13 amino acids. V dropped 8 bases and J dropped 2 bases, with 9 bases sitting between them. Per the germline V gene, CDR1 is SGHVS and CDR2 is FQNEAQ. CDR3 protein: CASGAGTNEKLFF. CDR3 nucleotide sequence: TGTGCCAGCGGGGCAGGGACTAATGAAAAACTGTTTTTT.